Below are 9 T cell receptor beta chains sequenced from a single sample in a study of early T cells in non-severe SARS-CoV-2 infection. TCRdb processed the 5' RACE reads anew with MiXCR; each CDR3 protein has one entry. The sample includes over 85,000 distinct CDR3 sequences, roughly 14% of them seen just once. Sequencing was carried out using whole blood. These receptors originate from an adult who was a healthcare worker with PCR-confirmed SARS-CoV-2 infection or an uninfected control (not recorded which).

This clonotype showed up just a few times. CDR3 loop: CASSQDQSNYEQYF. The CDR3 coding sequence is TGTGCCAGCAGCCAAGATCAAAGCAACTACGAGCAGTACTTC. V and J are TRBV4-2 and TRBJ2-7; D is unclear. This CDR3 has 14 amino acids. V lost 0 bases to trimming and J lost 3 bases, with 9 bases between them. Germline loops: CDR1 LGHNA, CDR2 YNFKEQ.

This sequence joins TRBV3-2 and TRBJ1-2. TRBV3-2 is a pseudogene locus. The CDR3 runs to 14 residues. The CDR3 loop reads CASSPDFSDYGYTF. The CDR3 DNA sequence: TGTGCCAGCAGCCCGGACTTCTCCGACTATGGCTACACCTTC.

The chain is built from TRBV4-1 and TRBJ2-7; weak D call: TRBD2 (7 bases). The germline V and J ends were trimmed by 1 base and 6 bases, with 16 bases remaining between them. This CDR3 contains 15 residues. CDR1 and CDR2 (germline): MGHRA, YSYEKL. The CDR3 coding sequence is TGCGCCAGCAGCCAAGGGGGGCGGGAGTGGGGCGAGCAGTACTTC. Translated: CASSQGGREWGEQYF.

The gene calls are TRBV3-2 and TRBJ2-1; the table's TRBD1 call for D was not verified on the DNA. TRBV3-2 is a listed pseudogene. The CDR3 consists of 16 residues. CDR3 bases: TGTGCCAGCAGCCAAGACCAGGGTGTTGTCTACAATGAGCAGTTCTTC. Translated, it gives CASSQDQGVVYNEQFF.

The chain couples TRBV30 to TRBJ1-5, with D unresolved. The germline gives CDR1 GTSNPN, CDR2 SVGIG (reference sequence). The CDR3 is made up of 13 amino acids. Trimming took off 1 base at V and 0 bases at J, with 4 bases between the two ends. In nucleotides, the CDR3 is TGTGCCTGGAGTGCAGATAGCAATCAGCCCCAGCATTTT. Amino acids: CAWSADSNQPQHF.

This clonotype was detected many times. V gene TRBV5-6 combines with J gene TRBJ2-6; D is ambiguous. Germline V gene data show CDR1 as SGHDT and CDR2 as YYEEEE. Trimming cost V 2 bases and J 0 bases, with 6 bases left between them. CDR3 length equals 15 residues. The CDR3 protein is CASSFGRSGANVLTF. CDR3 in DNA: TGTGCCAGCAGCTTCGGACGCTCTGGGGCCAACGTCCTGACTTTC.

This clonotype was seen a handful of times. The chain recombines TRBV5-1 with TRBJ2-3; D unclear. The CDR3 covers 15 residues. Trimming took off 0 bases at V and 1 base at J, with 9 bases between the two ends. Germline V gives CDR1 SGHRS, CDR2 YFSETQ. The CDR3 sequence: CASSLEWGRTDTQYF. CDR3 sequence (DNA): TGCGCCAGCAGCTTGGAGTGGGGTCGCACAGATACGCAGTATTTT.

This clonotype was detected a few times. Here the CDR3 reads CSAMTGGSYNSPLHF. CDR3 coding DNA: TGCAGTGCTATGACAGGGGGAAGCTATAATTCACCCCTCCACTTT. The V and J genes are TRBV20-1 and TRBJ1-6; 9 nucleotides match TRBD1. The CDR3 loop spans 15 amino acids. Germline trimming cut 4 bases from V and 3 bases from J; bases unmatched to any gene: 4. Germline CDR1 and CDR2: DFQATT and SNEGSKA (reference sequence).

The chain has TRBV29-1 and TRBJ2-5; D uncertain. Per germline, CDR1 SQVTM and CDR2 ANQGSEA. The CDR3 extends over 12 amino acids. The germline V and J ends were trimmed by 6 bases and 3 bases, with 11 bases remaining between them. The chain's CDR3 is CSVAKTEETQYF. The CDR3 bases are TGCAGCGTAGCTAAAACCGAAGAGACCCAGTACTTC.